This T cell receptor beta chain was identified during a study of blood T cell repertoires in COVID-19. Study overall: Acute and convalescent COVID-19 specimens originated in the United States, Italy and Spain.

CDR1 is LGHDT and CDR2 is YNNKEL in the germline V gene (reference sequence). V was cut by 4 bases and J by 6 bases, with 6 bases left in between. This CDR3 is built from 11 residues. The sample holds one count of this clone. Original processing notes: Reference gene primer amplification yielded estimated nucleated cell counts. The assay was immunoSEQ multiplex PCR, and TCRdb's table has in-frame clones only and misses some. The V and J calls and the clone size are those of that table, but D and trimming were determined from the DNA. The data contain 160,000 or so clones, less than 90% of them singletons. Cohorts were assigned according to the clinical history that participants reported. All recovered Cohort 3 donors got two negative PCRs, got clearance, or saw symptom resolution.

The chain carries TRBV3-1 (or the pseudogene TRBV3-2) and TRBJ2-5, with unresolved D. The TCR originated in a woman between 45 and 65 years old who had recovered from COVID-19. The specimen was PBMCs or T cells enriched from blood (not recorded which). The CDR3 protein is CASSLLQTQYF. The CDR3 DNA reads TGTGCCAGCAGCCTTCTACAGACCCAGTACTTC.